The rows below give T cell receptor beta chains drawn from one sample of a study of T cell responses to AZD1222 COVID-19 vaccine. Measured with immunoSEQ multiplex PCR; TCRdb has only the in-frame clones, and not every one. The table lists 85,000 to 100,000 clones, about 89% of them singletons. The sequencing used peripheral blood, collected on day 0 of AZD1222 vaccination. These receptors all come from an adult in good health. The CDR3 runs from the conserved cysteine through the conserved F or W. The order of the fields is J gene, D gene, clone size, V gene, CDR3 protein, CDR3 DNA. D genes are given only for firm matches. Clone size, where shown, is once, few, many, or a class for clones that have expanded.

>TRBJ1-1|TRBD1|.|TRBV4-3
CASSQDNRGLGAFF
TGCGCCAGCAGCCAAGATAACAGGGGATTGGGAGCTTTCTTT
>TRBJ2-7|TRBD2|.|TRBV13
CASSLVQGGIAGEQYF
TGTGCCAGCAGCTTAGTGCAGGGAGGGATTGCCGGCGAGCAGTACTTC
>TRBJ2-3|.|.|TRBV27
CASSLSGLDTQYF
TGTGCCAGCAGTTTATCAGGCTTGGATACGCAGTATTTT
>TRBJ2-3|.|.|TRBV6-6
CASSYSAGVTDTQYF
TGTGCCAGCAGTTACTCGGCAGGGGTAACAGATACGCAGTATTTT
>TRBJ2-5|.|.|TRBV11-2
CASSPSGLQETQYF
TGTGCCAGCAGCCCGTCGGGACTCCAAGAGACCCAGTACTTC
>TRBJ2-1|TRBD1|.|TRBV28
CASSSGGREQFF
TGTGCCAGCAGTTCAGGGGGCCGTGAGCAGTTCTTC
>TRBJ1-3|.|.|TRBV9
CASSGSGVKNTIYF
TGTGCCAGCAGCGGCTCGGGAGTTAAAAACACCATATATTTT
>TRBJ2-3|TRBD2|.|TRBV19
CASSIQLAGGVDTQYF
TGTGCCAGTAGTATCCAGCTAGCGGGGGGCGTAGATACGCAGTATTTT
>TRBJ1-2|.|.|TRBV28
CASKHTWGYTF
TGTGCCAGCAAACATACGTGGGGCTACACCTTC
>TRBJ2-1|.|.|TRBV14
CASSQDMGDLQFF
TGTGCCAGCAGCCAAGATATGGGGGACTTACAGTTCTTC
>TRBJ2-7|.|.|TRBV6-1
CASSLRSEQYF
TGTGCCAGCAGTCTACGATCCGAGCAGTACTTC
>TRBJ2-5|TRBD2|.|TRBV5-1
CASSSGTSGGETQYF
TGCGCCAGCAGCTCAGGGACTAGCGGGGGGGAGACCCAGTACTTC
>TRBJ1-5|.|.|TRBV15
CATSRDLAFRNQPQHF
TGTGCCACCAGCAGAGATCTGGCGTTTAGAAATCAGCCCCAGCATTTT
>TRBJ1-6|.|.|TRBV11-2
CASSSGQINSPLHF
TGTGCCAGCAGCTCCGGACAGATTAATTCACCCCTCCACTTT
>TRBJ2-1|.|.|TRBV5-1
CASSLRVSYNEQFF
TGCGCCAGCAGCTTGCGTGTCTCCTACAATGAGCAGTTCTTC
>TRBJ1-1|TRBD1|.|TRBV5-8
CASSLDDRAWNTKAFF
TGTGCCAGCAGCTTAGACGACAGGGCATGGAACACTAAAGCTTTCTTT
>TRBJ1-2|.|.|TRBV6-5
CASSSVRDGTWGYTF
TGTGCCAGCAGTTCCGTCAGGGACGGCACATGGGGCTACACCTTC
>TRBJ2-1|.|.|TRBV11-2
CASSLGDRHNEQFF
TGTGCCAGCAGCTTGGGTGATAGACACAATGAGCAGTTCTTC
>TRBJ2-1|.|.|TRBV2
CATVGVSYNEQFF
TGTGCTACCGTGGGGGTATCCTACAATGAGCAGTTCTTC
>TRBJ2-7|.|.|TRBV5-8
CASNLRPGYEQYF
TGTGCCAGCAACCTCAGACCCGGCTACGAGCAGTACTTC
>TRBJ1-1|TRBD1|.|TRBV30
CAWRTGHMGAFF
TGTGCCTGGAGGACAGGGCATATGGGGGCTTTCTTT
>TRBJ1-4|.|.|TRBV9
CASSVDRPGVNEKLFF
TGTGCCAGCAGCGTAGATCGTCCGGGGGTAAATGAAAAACTGTTTTTT
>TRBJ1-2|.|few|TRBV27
CATAVARGGGYTF
TGTGCCACCGCGGTAGCGAGGGGGGGTGGCTACACCTTC
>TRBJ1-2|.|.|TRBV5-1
CASSLSPSANYGYTF
TGCGCCAGCAGCTTGTCGCCCAGCGCTAACTATGGCTACACCTTC
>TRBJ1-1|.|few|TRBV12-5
CASGFAEEAFF
TGTGCTAGTGGCTTTGCAGAGGAAGCTTTCTTT
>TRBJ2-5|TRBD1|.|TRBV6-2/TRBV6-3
CASRPGGTGGETQYF
TGTGCCAGCAGACCTGGGGGCACAGGGGGAGAGACCCAGTACTTC
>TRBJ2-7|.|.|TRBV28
CASSEAHYEQYF
TGTGCCAGCAGCGAAGCCCATTACGAGCAGTACTTC